This TCR beta chain was obtained from a study of beta chain features in type 1 diabetes (dated by TCRdb to 2016 to 2019). Regarding the research as a whole: No differences in mean age, gender distribution, total cell number or subset yield were found between patients and healthy donors. A total of 90 million to 130 million sorted cells were examined across all samples, and a strong correlation was observed between cell number per subset and RNA yield. The study compared the TCRB repertoires of sorted circulating CD4+ T cell subsets in recently diagnosed type 1 diabetes patients with those in matched healthy donors. Regulatory and stem cell-like memory subsets were isolated from only 8 patients and roughly eight healthy donors, whereas naive and central memory subsets came from all 28 donors.

The High Capacity cDNA Reverse Transcription Kit was used to reverse transcribe all of the isolated RNA, meaning that expressed TCRB transcripts were what got sequenced. Deep immunoSEQ sequencing was applied to naive, central memory and regulatory T cell samples, giving an average of around 3.8 million total reads per sample. After sorted cells were lysed in RLT buffer, RNA was extracted with DNase-treated RNeasy Micro or Mini kits, with the choice depending on cell number. Each cell subset was processed separately to prevent cross-contamination, with patient and healthy donor samples processed together. TCRB sequences were amplified from cDNA with the immunoSEQ multiplex PCR, producing 87-bp fragments spanning the CDR3 region. The amplicons were sequenced using the Illumina HiSeq platform. Processing in the source paper ran as follows. Synthetic template baselines were used to correct PCR bias computationally, reads within Hamming distance 2 were collapsed, and singletons that could not be merged were discarded. Reads were aligned to IMGT to assign V, D and J genes, CDR3 length, and insertions or deletions at six rearrangement sites. Clonotype counts were normalized to sorted cell number within each subset before computing true diversity and Gini coefficients with the tcR R package. The overlap coefficient, calculated on TCRB nucleotide sequences, was used to quantify repertoire sharing. Out-of-frame TCRB sequences from naive cells were analyzed as a proxy for the pre-selection repertoire. TCRdb provides this immuneACCESS table in a form limited to in-frame rearrangements. Some clones are lacking; in checked studies, under half of them reflect an unresolved V gene, and why the rest are absent is not known. V and J calls and clone size follow that table, whereas D and trimming were derived from the DNA. In this sample the table shows approximately 240,000 clones, under 20% of which occur a single time. The ten largest clones add up to approximately 0.086% of the sample.

From each donor, a single peripheral blood sample of about 100 mL on average was drawn into heparinised tubes. Using a panel that included CD45RO, CCR7, CD25, CD127, CD95 and CD27, naive, central memory, regulatory and stem cell-like memory CD4+ T cells were sorted on a BD FACSAria II. Purity was above 98% for every sorted population. PBMCs were separated immediately by Lymphoprep density gradient centrifugation and were stained directly, without being cultured. To minimize batch effects, samples were stained and sorted in pairs, one healthy donor with one patient per experiment. Details on this clone: This receptor's antigen is unknown. Base-call qualities are not available, and no considerably larger clone is one nucleotide away.

Results the study describes overall, beyond this receptor: Naive, central memory and regulatory TCRB repertoires appeared to be more similar among patients than among healthy donors. PCR may preferentially amplify shorter templates, but because patient and control samples were amplified and corrected together, any resulting skew would affect both groups equally. Because the HLA sub-analyses included only small numbers of individuals, any influence of HLA type on TCRB rearrangement was left unresolved. At VDJ recombination sites, patients with type 1 diabetes made fewer insertions and deleted more nucleotides, a pattern implying thymic rearrangement abnormalities. Because cDNA was sequenced instead of genomic DNA, activated cells with high expression could be over-represented, although the groups did not differ in activation or CD3 levels. In all four CD4+ subsets, TCRB CDR3 length was moderately but significantly shorter in type 1 diabetes patients.

Sequenced input: naive CD4+ T cells from blood. This sample's cell subset or site label indicates: true naive CD4+ T cells. The TCR was taken from a young man with type 1 diabetes.

The DNA sequence follows: TGTGCCAGCAGCGTAGGCCGGAATAACTATGGCTACACCTTC. The resulting protein is CASSVGRNNYGYTF. The rearranged segments are TRBV9 and TRBJ1-2; the D gene lacks a confident call. Via the germline V gene, CDR1 is SGDLS and CDR2 YYNGEE. V lost 0 bases and J lost 1 base; the stretch between them is 7 bases long. The CDR3 runs 14 amino acids, cysteine and phenylalanine included. The CDR3 DNA has 42 bases and is translated from base 1.